What follows are 9 T cell receptor beta chains derived from one specimen sequenced in a study of blood T cell repertoires in COVID-19. Sequencing was performed with immunoSEQ multiplex PCR; in TCRdb, only in-frame clones are kept and a portion is missing. The sample yields some 180,000 clones, 70% to 90% seen once. Sample: peripheral blood. The receptors shown here come from a man between 50 and 59 years old with COVID-19, enrolled during active disease.

This clone came up a few times. J is TRBJ2-3 and V is TRBV6-5, with a tentative D call TRBD1 (5 bases). Germline CDR1 reads MNHEY; CDR2 reads SVGAGI. The CDR3 consists of 15 residues. Trimming took 2 bases from V and 5 from J, leaving 14 bases between them. CDR3 sequence (DNA): TGTGCCAGCAGTTACGGGCAGGGCATTGGAGATACGCAGTATTTT. It is translated as CASSYGQGIGDTQYF.

This chain links TRBV28 with TRBJ1-2; 7 bases align to TRBD1. V was clipped by 3 bases and J by 4 bases; unmatched bases: 8. Germline CDR1 and CDR2: MDHEN and SYDVKM. CDR3 length: 15 residues. CDR3 sequence reads: CASSLAGTEFYGYTF. The CDR3 coding sequence is TGTGCCAGCAGTTTGGCCGGGACAGAGTTCTATGGCTACACCTTC.

This sequence joins TRBV24-1 and TRBJ1-1, with unresolved D. CDR1 KGHDR and CDR2 SFDVKD come from the germline V gene. The CDR3 is 13 residues long. V was shortened by 5 bases and J by 3 bases, with 9 bases between the two germline ends. CDR3 DNA: TGTGCCACCAGTGCTGACACTCACACTGAAGCTTTCTTT. Amino acid sequence: CATSADTHTEAFF.

This chain joins TRBV18 and TRBJ1-1; D is undetermined. Germline V gives CDR1 KGHSH, CDR2 LQKENI. The germline V and J ends were trimmed by 1 base and 5 bases, with 11 bases remaining between them. The CDR3 extends over 14 amino acids. CDR3 bases: TGTGCCAGCTCACCACGCGGGGAACGGACTGAAGCTTTCTTT. Its translation is CASSPRGERTEAFF.

The V gene is TRBV10-3, the J gene TRBJ2-7; a possible D gene is TRBD2 (6 bases). Germline values: CDR1 ENHRY, CDR2 SYGVKD. V was cut by 7 bases and J by 2 bases, with 15 bases left in between. This CDR3 contains 14 residues. The chain's CDR3 is CAINGPGLPYEQYF. The DNA for the CDR3 is TGTGCCATCAATGGTCCGGGACTCCCCTACGAGCAGTACTTC.

The rearrangement joins TRBV10-1 to TRBJ2-3; 10 positions match TRBD1. This CDR3 region has 15 residues. V lost 2 bases, J lost 10 bases, and 9 bases stayed unmatched. Per the germline V gene, CDR1 is WNHNN and CDR2 is SYGVQD (reference sequence). CDR3 sequence reads: CASSEAGDRGYAQYF. The CDR3 DNA follows: TGCGCCAGCAGTGAGGCGGGGGACAGGGGCTACGCGCAGTATTTT.

V usage is TRBV7-9 and J usage is TRBJ2-5; 8 nucleotides match TRBD1. CDR1 SEHNR and CDR2 FQNEAQ come from the germline V gene (reference sequence). The CDR3 is 14 amino acids. The ends lost 5 bases at V and 5 bases at J; junction bases unmatched: 7. The CDR3 DNA reads TGTGCCAGCAGCGTCGGACAGGGTTGGGAGACCCAGTACTTC. Protein sequence: CASSVGQGWETQYF.

The gene calls are TRBV3-1 (or the pseudogene TRBV3-2) and TRBJ1-4; D gene ambiguous. The CDR3 is 15 amino acids. Germline-derived CDR1 and CDR2 are LGHDT and YNNKEL (reference sequence). V was clipped by 0 bases and J by 8 bases, with 13 bases between them. The CDR3: CASSQDVHPGEKLFF. The DNA for the CDR3 is TGTGCCAGCAGCCAAGATGTACACCCCGGGGAAAAACTGTTTTTT.

The J gene is TRBJ2-7, the V gene TRBV11-2; tentatively, D is TRBD2 (6 bases). Germline assignment: CDR1 SGHAT and CDR2 FQNNGV. The V and J ends lost 3 bases and 6 bases respectively, with 12 bases between them. There are 13 residues in the CDR3. The CDR3 here is CASSFHPAGEQYF. The CDR3 DNA reads TGTGCCAGCAGCTTTCACCCAGCGGGCGAGCAGTACTTC. Combining the CDR3 with reference TRBV11-2 and TRBJ2-7 gives the whole variable domain EAGVAQSPRYKIIEKRQSVAFWCNPISGHATLYWYQQILGQGPKLLIQFQNNGVVDDSQLPKDRFSAERLKGVDSTLKIQPAKLEDSAVYLCASSFHPAGEQYFGPGTRLTVT.